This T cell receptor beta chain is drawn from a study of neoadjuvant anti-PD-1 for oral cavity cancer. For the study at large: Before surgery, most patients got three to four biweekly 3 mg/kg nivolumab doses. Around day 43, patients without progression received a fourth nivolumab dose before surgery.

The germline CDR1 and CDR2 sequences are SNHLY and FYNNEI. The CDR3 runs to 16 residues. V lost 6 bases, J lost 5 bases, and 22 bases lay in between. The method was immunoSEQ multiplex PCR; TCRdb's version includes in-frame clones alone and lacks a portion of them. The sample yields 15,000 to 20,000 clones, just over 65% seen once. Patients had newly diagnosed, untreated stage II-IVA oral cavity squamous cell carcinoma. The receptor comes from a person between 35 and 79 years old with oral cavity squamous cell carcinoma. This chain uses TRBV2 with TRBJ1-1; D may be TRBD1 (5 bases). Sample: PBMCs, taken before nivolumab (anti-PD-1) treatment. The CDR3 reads CASRAQGDRRGTEAFF. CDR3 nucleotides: TGTGCCAGCAGAGCGCAGGGTGACCGCCGGGGGACTGAAGCTTTCTTT. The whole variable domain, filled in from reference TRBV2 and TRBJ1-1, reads EPEVTQTPSHQVTQMGQEVILRCVPISNHLYFYWYRQILGQKVEFLVSFYNNEISEKSEIFDDQFSVERPDGSNFTLKIRSTKLEDSAMYFCASRAQGDRRGTEAFFGQGTRLTVV.